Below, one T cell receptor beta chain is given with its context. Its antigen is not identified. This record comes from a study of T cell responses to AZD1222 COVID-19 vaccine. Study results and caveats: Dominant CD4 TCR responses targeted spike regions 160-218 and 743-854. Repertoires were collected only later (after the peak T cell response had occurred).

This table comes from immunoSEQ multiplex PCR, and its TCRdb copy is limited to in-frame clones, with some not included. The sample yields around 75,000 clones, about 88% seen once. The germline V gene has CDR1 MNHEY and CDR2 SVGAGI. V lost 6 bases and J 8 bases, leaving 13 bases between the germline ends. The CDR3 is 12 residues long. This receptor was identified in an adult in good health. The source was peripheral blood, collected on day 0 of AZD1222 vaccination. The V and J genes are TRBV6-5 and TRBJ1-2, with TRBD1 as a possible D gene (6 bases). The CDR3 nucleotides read TGTGCCAGCAGCCAGGGGTATGGCGGCTACACCTTC. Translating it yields CASSQGYGGYTF.